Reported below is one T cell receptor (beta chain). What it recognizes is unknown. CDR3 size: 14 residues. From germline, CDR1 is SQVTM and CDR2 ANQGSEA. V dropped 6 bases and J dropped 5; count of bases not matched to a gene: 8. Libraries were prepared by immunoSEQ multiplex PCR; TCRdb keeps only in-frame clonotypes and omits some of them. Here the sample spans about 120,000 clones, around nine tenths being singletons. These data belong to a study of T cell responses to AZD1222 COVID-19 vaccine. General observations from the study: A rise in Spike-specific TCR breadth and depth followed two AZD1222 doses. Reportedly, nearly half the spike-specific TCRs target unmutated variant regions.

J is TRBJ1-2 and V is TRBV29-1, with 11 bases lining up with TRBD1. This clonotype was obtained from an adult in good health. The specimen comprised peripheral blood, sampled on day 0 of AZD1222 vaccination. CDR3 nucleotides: TGCAGCGTATACCGGACAGGGGGCTGGTATGGCTACACCTTC. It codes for CSVYRTGGWYGYTF.